What follows are 29 T cell receptor beta chains derived from one specimen sequenced in a study of a mutant IDH1 vaccine in newly diagnosed glioma. Generated by immunoSEQ multiplex PCR, the TCRdb table keeps only in-frame clones and is missing some. The data show approximately 15,000 clones, 95% to 96% seen once. As for time point: baseline, week 1 (first vaccination visit). Treatment indicated: pre-vaccination baseline after standard-of-care therapy. Sequences were derived from peripheral blood mononuclear cells (PBMCs), sampled from a glioma patient treated with radiotherapy, temozolomide or both. The receptors here all came from a woman aged 18-29 years with glioma. Some clones in this sample may be carry-over from other donors' samples.

The rearrangement links TRBV18 to TRBJ1-1; D possibly corresponds to TRBD1 (5 bases). Germline V lookup: CDR1 KGHSH, CDR2 LQKENI. The CDR3 has 14 amino acids. The ends were cut back, 3 bases at V and 6 bases at J, with 14 bases in the middle. The CDR3 nucleotides read TGTGCCAGCTCACCCCTCGAGGGGCGGGCTGAAGCTTTCTTT. Its protein is CASSPLEGRAEAFF.

This chain uses TRBV19 with TRBJ2-5; D not resolved. The CDR3 totals 13 residues. Trimming removed 4 bases from V and 1 base from J, with 7 bases in between. Germline V gives CDR1 LNHDA, CDR2 SQIVND (reference sequence). The CDR3 spells CASSTQVQETQYF. The CDR3 coding sequence is TGTGCCAGTAGTACCCAGGTCCAAGAGACCCAGTACTTC.

The rearrangement uses TRBV29-1 and TRBJ1-2, with D possibly being TRBD1 (5 bases). Between the trimmed V and J ends, which lost 7 bases and 5 bases, there was a span of 14 bases. This CDR3 region has 12 residues. The germline V gene encodes CDR1 SQVTM and CDR2 ANQGSEA. CDR3: CSAAYGGYGYTF. CDR3 nucleotides: TGCAGCGCCGCCTATGGGGGGTATGGCTACACCTTC.

This rearrangement joins TRBV5-1 to TRBJ2-1, with TRBD1 matching 8 bases. V lost 0 bases to trimming and J lost 4 bases; unmatched junction nucleotides: 3. This CDR3 comprises 15 residues. Germline V gene lookup returns CDR1 SGHRS and CDR2 YFSETQ. CDR3 sequence (DNA): TGCGCCAGCAGCTTGGGACAGGGGCTATACAATGAGCAGTTCTTC. Translated: CASSLGQGLYNEQFF.

V is TRBV7-2 and J is TRBJ1-5, with a weak D call TRBD1 (6 bases). The V end lost 0 bases, the J end lost 11 bases, and 11 bases lay between the germline ends. Germline loops: CDR1 SGHTA, CDR2 FQGNSA. The length of the CDR3 is 13 residues. CDR3 loop: CASSLARDNTQHF. As DNA, the CDR3 is TGTGCCAGCAGCTTAGCCCGGGACAACACCCAGCATTTT.

The chain carries TRBV2 and TRBJ1-1; a possible D gene is TRBD1 (5 bases). The CDR3 length is 14 residues. Trimming shortened V by 4 bases and J by 4 bases, and 13 bases separated the two germline ends. The germline gives CDR1 SNHLY, CDR2 FYNNEI. Here the CDR3 DNA reads TGTGCCAGCAGTGGGGGCGGGAGAATCACTGAAGCTTTCTTT. It is translated as CASSGGGRITEAFF.

The chain carries TRBV19 and TRBJ2-7, with 9 positions matching TRBD1. The V gene end was trimmed by 9 bases and the J gene end by 4 bases; junction bases not matched to a gene: 7. The CDR3 runs 13 residues. The germline V gene encodes CDR1 LNHDA and CDR2 SQIVND (reference sequence). CDR3 residues: CASSGTGSYEQYF. CDR3 DNA sequence: TGTGCCAGCTCCGGGACAGGGTCGTACGAGCAGTACTTC.

The CDR3 protein is CAISESQGSNQPQHF. The CDR3 DNA reads as TGTGCCATCAGTGAGTCACAGGGTAGCAATCAGCCCCAGCATTTT. J is TRBJ1-5 and V is TRBV10-3; TRBD1 is a possible D gene (6 bases). In germline, CDR1 is ENHRY, CDR2 SYGVKD. Trimming took 0 bases from V and 0 from J, leaving 6 bases between them. The CDR3 totals 15 residues.

The chain has TRBV11-2 and TRBJ1-5; 8 nucleotides match TRBD1. The CDR3 has 15 amino acids. The germline V gene encodes CDR1 SGHAT and CDR2 FQNNGV. J lost 2 bases, V lost 5 bases, and 5 bases had no gene match. CDR3 sequence reads: CASSAGTGGNQPQHF. The CDR3 DNA reads as TGTGCCAGCAGCGCCGGGACAGGCGGCAATCAGCCCCAGCATTTT.

This clone was picked up one time. The rearrangement uses TRBV11-2 and TRBJ2-3; 7 bases align to TRBD1. Per germline, CDR1 SGHAT and CDR2 FQNNGV. V gave up 4 bases and J gave up 1 base; unmatched junction bases: 5. The CDR3 runs to 15 residues. CDR3 DNA sequence: TGTGCCAGCAGCTCGACAGGGAGCCGCACAGATACGCAGTATTTT. It encodes CASSSTGSRTDTQYF.

The chain employs TRBV29-1 and TRBJ2-4, with no clear D. V was cut by 1 base and J by 0 bases, with 4 bases left in between. This CDR3 is built from 13 residues. Germline V gene lookup returns CDR1 SQVTM and CDR2 ANQGSEA. The CDR3 DNA follows: TGCAGCGTTGAAGGGACAGCCAAAAACATTCAGTACTTC. This sequence encodes CSVEGTAKNIQYF.

The CDR3 sequence: CASSFLGQTREQYF. The CDR3 coding sequence is TGTGCCAGCAGTTTTTTGGGTCAAACGCGCGAGCAGTACTTC. The rearrangement links TRBV27 to TRBJ2-7; D is unresolved. The germline CDR1 and CDR2 sequences are MNHEY and SMNVEV (reference sequence). V was pared by 3 bases and J by 6 bases, with 15 bases between. The CDR3 totals 14 residues.

The chain employs TRBV19 and TRBJ2-7; perhaps TRBD1 as D (5 bases). Trimming removed 5 bases at V and 3 bases at J, with 11 bases between. The CDR3 loop spans 13 amino acids. CDR1 and CDR2 (germline): LNHDA, SQIVND (reference sequence). The chain's CDR3 is CASSLQGHYEQYF. CDR3 DNA: TGTGCCAGTAGTCTCCAGGGCCACTACGAGCAGTACTTC.

This sequence joins TRBV4-1 and TRBJ2-7; tentative D call: TRBD2 (6 bases). Germline-derived CDR1 and CDR2 are MGHRA and YSYEKL. The CDR3 sequence is 15 residues long. Trimming stripped 2 bases from V and 0 bases from J, with 11 bases between. The chain's CDR3 is CASSQRWGGSYEQYF. As DNA, the CDR3 is TGCGCCAGCAGCCAACGATGGGGAGGCTCCTACGAGCAGTACTTC.

This clone was seen just once. V usage is TRBV19 and J usage is TRBJ2-1, with a tentative D call TRBD1 (5 bases). The CDR3 runs to 20 residues. Germline loops: CDR1 LNHDA, CDR2 SQIVND (reference sequence). Trimming pared 3 bases from V and 5 bases from J, leaving 29 bases between. The CDR3 protein is CASSILVGKNGGAGNNEQFF. CDR3 sequence (DNA): TGTGCCAGTAGTATCCTCGTCGGTAAGAATGGTGGGGCAGGGAACAATGAGCAGTTCTTC.

This clone has only one observation. The chain uses TRBV18 and TRBJ2-1; 9 bases map to TRBD2. V gave up 3 bases and J gave up 4 bases; unmatched junction bases: 7. Germline loops: CDR1 KGHSH, CDR2 LQKENI. This CDR3 contains 16 residues. The CDR3: CASSPFSGGLYNEQFF. The CDR3 DNA reads as TGTGCCAGCTCACCTTTTAGCGGGGGCCTTTACAATGAGCAGTTCTTC.

The chain couples TRBV6-5 to TRBJ1-1, with D possibly being TRBD1 (5 bases). The ends were cut back, 4 bases at V and 1 base at J, with 16 bases in the middle. The CDR3 is made up of 16 amino acids. Germline CDR1 and CDR2: MNHEY and SVGAGI. The CDR3 nucleotides are TGTGCCAGCAGTTCACGCGGGAAGGGGCGGAACACTGAAGCTTTCTTT. It codes for CASSSRGKGRNTEAFF.

The gene calls are TRBV2 and TRBJ1-4, with a weak D call TRBD1 (6 bases). This CDR3 comprises 15 residues. Germline CDR1 reads SNHLY; CDR2 reads FYNNEI. Deletions cut 3 bases from V and 3 bases from J, with 11 bases between. The CDR3 region is CASSDEGVANEKLFF. The CDR3 DNA sequence: TGTGCCAGCAGTGATGAGGGGGTTGCTAATGAAAAACTGTTTTTT.

The rearrangement joins TRBV5-8 to TRBJ1-3, with D uncertain. Deletions cut 1 base from V and 0 bases from J, with 11 bases between. The CDR3 contains 16 residues. Looked up from germline, CDR1 is SGHTS and CDR2 is YDEGEE. DNA of the CDR3: TGTGCCAGCAGCTTGTTGACCCCGCGCTCTGGAAACACCATATATTTT. Protein sequence: CASSLLTPRSGNTIYF.

This chain connects TRBV2 to TRBJ2-7, with TRBD1 as a possible D gene (6 bases). The CDR3 consists of 15 residues. The germline CDR1 and CDR2 sequences are SNHLY and FYNNEI. Trimming removed 3 bases from V and 5 bases from J, with 17 bases in between. Written as DNA, the CDR3 is TGTGCCAGCAGTGAGCTTGGTCAGGGGTTCCACGAGCAGTACTTC. Protein sequence: CASSELGQGFHEQYF.

By proportion, this clone is medium-sized (0.01 to 0.1%). The chain recombines TRBV5-5 with TRBJ1-3; D not certain. Germline V gives CDR1 SGHKS, CDR2 YYEKEE (reference sequence). V was trimmed by 4 bases and J by 9 bases, leaving 8 bases between them. The CDR3 spans 11 residues. The CDR3 sequence is CASSTMGTIYF. The CDR3 coding sequence is TGTGCCAGCAGCACCATGGGCACCATATATTTT.

This chain links TRBV28 with TRBJ1-2; 9 nucleotides line up with TRBD1. The germline V gene has CDR1 MDHEN and CDR2 SYDVKM. V dropped 5 bases and J dropped 1; count of bases not matched to a gene: 2. The CDR3 contains 14 residues. The CDR3, as DNA: TGTGCCAGCAGTGACAGGGGGTTTAACTATGGCTACACCTTC. The encoded protein is CASSDRGFNYGYTF.

The rearrangement joins TRBV7-9 to TRBJ2-1, with D possibly matching TRBD1 (5 bases). The germline V gene has CDR1 SEHNR and CDR2 FQNEAQ (reference sequence). The CDR3 contains 14 residues. Trimming took 5 bases from V and 8 from J, leaving 16 bases between them. CDR3 protein: CASSPRLGVDEQFF. As DNA, the CDR3 is TGTGCCAGCAGCCCTAGGCTAGGGGTGGATGAGCAGTTCTTC.

The chain combines TRBV2 with TRBJ2-1, with TRBD2 matching over 7 bases. Germline V CDR1 and CDR2: SNHLY, FYNNEI. V lost 6 bases and J lost 2; bases outside the gene matches: 1. This CDR3 comprises 13 residues. CDR3 coding DNA: TGTGCCAGCAGCAGCGGGGCCTACAATGAGCAGTTCTTC. Its protein product is CASSSGAYNEQFF.

The rearrangement uses TRBV2 and TRBJ1-1; D possibly corresponds to TRBD1 (5 bases). The length of the CDR3 is 14 residues. Trimming left V 6 bases short and J 3 bases short, with 14 bases between. Germline CDR1 reads SNHLY; CDR2 reads FYNNEI. For the CDR3, the DNA is TGTGCCAGCAGCGAACGGGACGGCTACACTGAAGCTTTCTTT. Translation: CASSERDGYTEAFF.

The chain carries TRBV15 and TRBJ2-5, with 7 bases matching TRBD1. Germline V gives CDR1 LNHNV, CDR2 YYDKDF (reference sequence). V trimming: 1 base; J trimming: 7 bases; junction bases outside the gene matches: 9. This CDR3 spans 15 amino acids. CDR3 sequence reads: CATSRGRDSPPTQYF. The CDR3 DNA sequence: TGTGCCACCAGCAGAGGCCGGGACAGCCCCCCGACCCAGTACTTC. Full variable domain (rest looked up from reference TRBV15 and TRBJ2-5): DAMVIQNPRYQVTQFGKPVTLSCSQTLNHNVMYWYQQKSSQAPKLLFHYYDKDFNNEADTPDNFQSRRPNTSFCFLDIRSPGLGDTAMYLCATSRGRDSPPTQYFGPGTRLLVL.

The chain carries TRBV4-2 and TRBJ2-7; D may be TRBD2 (6 bases). Trimming cost V 0 bases and J 3 bases, with 12 bases left between them. The CDR3 spans 15 residues. Per germline, CDR1 LGHNA and CDR2 YNFKEQ. The CDR3 protein is CASSQDVGTFYEQYF. The CDR3 DNA reads as TGTGCCAGCAGCCAAGATGTCGGGACTTTCTACGAGCAGTACTTC.

J is TRBJ2-7 and V is TRBV11-2; no reliable D call. The germline V gene encodes CDR1 SGHAT and CDR2 FQNNGV. The CDR3 contains 12 residues. With 5 bases removed from V and 0 bases from J, the gap between germline ends came to 5 bases. CDR3 bases: TGTGCCAGCAGCCCCACCTCCTACGAGCAGTACTTC. This codes for CASSPTSYEQYF. Full variable domain (rest looked up from reference TRBV11-2 and TRBJ2-7): EAGVAQSPRYKIIEKRQSVAFWCNPISGHATLYWYQQILGQGPKLLIQFQNNGVVDDSQLPKDRFSAERLKGVDSTLKIQPAKLEDSAVYLCASSPTSYEQYFGPGTRLTVT.

This chain connects TRBV6-5 to TRBJ1-2; 8 bases map to TRBD1. Germline CDR1 reads MNHEY; CDR2 reads SVGAGI. V gave up 4 bases and J gave up 2 bases; unmatched junction bases: 3. This CDR3 is built from 14 residues. CDR3 amino acids: CASSSYRGNYGYTF. In nucleotides, the CDR3 is TGTGCCAGCAGTTCGTACAGGGGGAACTATGGCTACACCTTC.